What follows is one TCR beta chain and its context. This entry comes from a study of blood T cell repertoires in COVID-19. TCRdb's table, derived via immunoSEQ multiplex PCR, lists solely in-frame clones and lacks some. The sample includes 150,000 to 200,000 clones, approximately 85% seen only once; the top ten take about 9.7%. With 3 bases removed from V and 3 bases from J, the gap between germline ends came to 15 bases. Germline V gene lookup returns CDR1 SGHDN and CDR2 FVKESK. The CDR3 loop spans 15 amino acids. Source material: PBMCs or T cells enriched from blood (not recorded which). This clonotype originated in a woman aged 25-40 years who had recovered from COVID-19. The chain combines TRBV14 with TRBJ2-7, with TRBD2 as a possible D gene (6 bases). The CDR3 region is CASSQPGRELYEQYF. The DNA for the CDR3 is TGTGCCAGCAGCCAGCCGGGACGGGAGCTCTACGAGCAGTACTTC.